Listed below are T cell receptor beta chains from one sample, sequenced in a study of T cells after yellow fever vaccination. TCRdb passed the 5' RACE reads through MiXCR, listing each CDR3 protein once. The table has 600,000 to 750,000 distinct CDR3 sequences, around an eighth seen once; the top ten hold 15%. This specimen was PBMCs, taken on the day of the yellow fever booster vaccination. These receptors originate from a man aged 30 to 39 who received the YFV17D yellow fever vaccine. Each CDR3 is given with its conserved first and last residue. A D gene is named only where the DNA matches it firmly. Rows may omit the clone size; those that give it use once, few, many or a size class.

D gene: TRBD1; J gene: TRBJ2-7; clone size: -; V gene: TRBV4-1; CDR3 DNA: TGCGCCAGCAGCCATTACCTAGGGGGCCTCGGGGCTTACGAGCAGTACTTC; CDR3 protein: CASSHYLGGLGAYEQYF
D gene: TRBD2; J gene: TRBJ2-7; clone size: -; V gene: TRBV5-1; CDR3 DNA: TGCGCCAGCAGCTTCACCCTAGCGGCACACTACGAGCAGTACTTC; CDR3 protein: CASSFTLAAHYEQYF
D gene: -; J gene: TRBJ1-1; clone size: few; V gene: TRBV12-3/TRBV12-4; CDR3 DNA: TGTGCCAGCAGTTTAGCAGGGGGGTTCGAAGCTTTCTTT; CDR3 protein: CASSLAGGFEAFF
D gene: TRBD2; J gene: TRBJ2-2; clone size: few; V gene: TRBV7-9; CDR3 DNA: TGTGCCAGCAGCTCCTGGGGAGGGTTTAAGGACACCGGGGAGCTGTTTTTT; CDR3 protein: CASSSWGGFKDTGELFF
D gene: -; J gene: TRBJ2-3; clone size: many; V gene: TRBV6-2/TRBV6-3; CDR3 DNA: TGTGCCAGCAGCCGTGCCGTGGGGAACACAGATACGCAGTATTTT; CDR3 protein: CASSRAVGNTDTQYF
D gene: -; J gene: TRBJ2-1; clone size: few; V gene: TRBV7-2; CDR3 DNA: TGTGCCAGCAGCATGGGACCAGCCAATGAGCAGTTCTTC; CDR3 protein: CASSMGPANEQFF
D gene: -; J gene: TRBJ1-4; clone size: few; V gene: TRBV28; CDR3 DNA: TGTGCCAGCAGTGCGGGACAAAGAGGTGAAAAACTGTTTTTT; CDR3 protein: CASSAGQRGEKLFF
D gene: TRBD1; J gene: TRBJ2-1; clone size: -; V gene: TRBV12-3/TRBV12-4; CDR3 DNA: TGTGCCAGCAGTCCCCCAGGGGGTTGGGAGCAGTTCTTC; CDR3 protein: CASSPPGGWEQFF
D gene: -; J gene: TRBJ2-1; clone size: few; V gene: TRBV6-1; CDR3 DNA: TGTGCCAGCAGGCCCCCCGCAGGTGGGGACAATGAGCAGTTCTTC; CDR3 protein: CASRPPAGGDNEQFF
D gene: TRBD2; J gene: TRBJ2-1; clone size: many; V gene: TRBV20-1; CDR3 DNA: TGCAGTGCCAATAGCGGGCCCTCTTACAATGAGCAGTTCTTC; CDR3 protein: CSANSGPSYNEQFF
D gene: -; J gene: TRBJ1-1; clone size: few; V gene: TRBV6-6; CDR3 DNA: TGTGCCGTGGAGGACGCTCTGGACACTGAAGCTTTCTTT; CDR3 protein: CAVEDALDTEAFF
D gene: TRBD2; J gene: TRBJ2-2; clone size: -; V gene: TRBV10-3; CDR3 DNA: TGTGCCACCGGGCGGGAGGATAACACCGGGGAGCTGTTTTTT; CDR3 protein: CATGREDNTGELFF
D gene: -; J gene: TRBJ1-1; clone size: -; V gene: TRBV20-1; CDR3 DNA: TGCAGTGCTGTTACGGCGGGGAAAGCTTTCTTT; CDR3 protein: CSAVTAGKAFF
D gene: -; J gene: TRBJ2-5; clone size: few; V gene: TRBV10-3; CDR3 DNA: TGTGCCATCAGTGGGGGGATGTTCGAGACCCAGTACTTC; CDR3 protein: CAISGGMFETQYF
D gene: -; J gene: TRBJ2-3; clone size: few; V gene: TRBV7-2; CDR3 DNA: TGTGCCAGCAGCGCCAGGACAGATACGCAGTATTTT; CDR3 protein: CASSARTDTQYF
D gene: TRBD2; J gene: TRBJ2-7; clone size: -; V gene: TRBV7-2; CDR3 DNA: TGTGCCAGCAGCTTACAACCTAGCGGGAGAAGGTACGAGCAGTACTTC; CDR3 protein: CASSLQPSGRRYEQYF
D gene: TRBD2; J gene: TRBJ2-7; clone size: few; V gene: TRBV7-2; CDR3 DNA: TGTGCCAGCAGCTCCTGGGCCGGACTAGCGTACGAGCAGTACTTC; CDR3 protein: CASSSWAGLAYEQYF
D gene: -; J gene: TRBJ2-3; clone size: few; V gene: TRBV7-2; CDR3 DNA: TGTGCCAGCAGCTTGACTTCCCGATCCGTGGGGACCGATACGCAGTATTTT; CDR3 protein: CASSLTSRSVGTDTQYF
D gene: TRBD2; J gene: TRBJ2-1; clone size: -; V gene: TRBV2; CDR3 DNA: TGTGCCAGGAGGAGGGGAGGGCCCTCCTACAATGAGCAGTTCTTC; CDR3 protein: CARRRGGPSYNEQFF
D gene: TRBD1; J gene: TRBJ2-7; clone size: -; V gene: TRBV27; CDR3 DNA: TGTGCCAGCAGCCACCCGTCACAGGGGACGTACGAGCAGTACTTC; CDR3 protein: CASSHPSQGTYEQYF
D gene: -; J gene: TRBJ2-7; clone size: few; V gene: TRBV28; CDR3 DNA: TGTGCCAGCAGTTTACCCCAGGAGGTCGGGGGGCAGTACTTC; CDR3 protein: CASSLPQEVGGQYF
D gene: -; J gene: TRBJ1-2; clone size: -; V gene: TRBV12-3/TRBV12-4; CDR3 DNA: TGTGCCAGCAGTTTTGAGGAGGGAGGTATAGACTATGGCTACACCTTC; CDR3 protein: CASSFEEGGIDYGYTF
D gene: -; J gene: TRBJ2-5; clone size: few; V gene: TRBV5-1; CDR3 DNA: TGCGCCAGCAGCGCTGCTGGGAGACAAGAGACCCAGTACTTC; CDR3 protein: CASSAAGRQETQYF
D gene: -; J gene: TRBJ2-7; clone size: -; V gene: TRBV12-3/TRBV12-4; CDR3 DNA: TGTGCCAGCAGTTTAGGGTCCAACACTTACGAGCAGTACTTC; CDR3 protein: CASSLGSNTYEQYF
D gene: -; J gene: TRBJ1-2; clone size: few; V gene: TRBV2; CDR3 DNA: TGTGCCAGCAAGCGATCAGGCGGCTACACCTTC; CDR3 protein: CASKRSGGYTF
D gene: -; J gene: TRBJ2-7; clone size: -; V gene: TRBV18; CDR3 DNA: TGTGCCAGCTCTCTTGAGGGGGACCACTACGAGCAGTACTTC; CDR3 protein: CASSLEGDHYEQYF
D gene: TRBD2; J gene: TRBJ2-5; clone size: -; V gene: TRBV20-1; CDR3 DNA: TGCAGTGCGAAGACGGGACTAGCGGCTCAAGAGACCCAGTACTTC; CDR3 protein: CSAKTGLAAQETQYF
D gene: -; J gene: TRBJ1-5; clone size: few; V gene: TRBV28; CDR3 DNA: TGTGCCAGCAGTTCTGGGGGCGTAGGCAATCAGCCCCAGCATTTT; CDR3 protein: CASSSGGVGNQPQHF
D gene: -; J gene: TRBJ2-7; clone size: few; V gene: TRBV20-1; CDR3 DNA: TGCAGTGCTTCTTTGGCAGGTCCCTCCTACGAGCAGTACTTC; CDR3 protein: CSASLAGPSYEQYF
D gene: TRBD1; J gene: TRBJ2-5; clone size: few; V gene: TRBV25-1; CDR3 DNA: TGTGCCAGCAGCCTACAGGGGGCAAGGGGAGCCCAGTACTTC; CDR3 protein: CASSLQGARGAQYF
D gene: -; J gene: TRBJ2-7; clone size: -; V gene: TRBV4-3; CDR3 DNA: TGCGCCAGCAGGCAAGATCTCGGGAGTGTGCTATACGAGCAGTACTTC; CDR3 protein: CASRQDLGSVLYEQYF
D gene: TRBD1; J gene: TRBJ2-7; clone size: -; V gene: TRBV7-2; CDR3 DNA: TGTGCCAGCAGCCCGCCAGGGGGTCTGGACGAGCAGTACTTC; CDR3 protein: CASSPPGGLDEQYF
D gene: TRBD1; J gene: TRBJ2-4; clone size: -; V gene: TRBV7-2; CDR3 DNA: TGTGCCAGCAGCCAGACAGGGCTAAACATTCAGTACTTC; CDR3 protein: CASSQTGLNIQYF
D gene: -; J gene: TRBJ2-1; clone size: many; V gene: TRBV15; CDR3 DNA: TGTGCCACCAGCAGAGTGGAGGCACCCGTTCTCTTC; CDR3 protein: CATSRVEAPVLF
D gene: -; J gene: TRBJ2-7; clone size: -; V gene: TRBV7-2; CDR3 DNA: TGTGCCAGCAGCTTGCAGGAGATCTCCTACGAGCAGTACTTC; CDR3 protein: CASSLQEISYEQYF
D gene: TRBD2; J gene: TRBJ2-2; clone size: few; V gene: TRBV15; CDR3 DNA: TGTGCCACCAGCAGAGCTAGCGGGAGGGCCGGGGAGCTGTTTTTT; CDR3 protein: CATSRASGRAGELFF
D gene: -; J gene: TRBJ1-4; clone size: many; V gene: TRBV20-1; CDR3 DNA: TGCAGTGCTCGACTCCTTGCGGGCGAAAAACTGTTTTTT; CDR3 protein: CSARLLAGEKLFF
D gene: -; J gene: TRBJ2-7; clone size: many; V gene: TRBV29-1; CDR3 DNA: TGCAGCGTTGAGGTAGGGGACCCTTACGAGCAGTACTTC; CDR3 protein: CSVEVGDPYEQYF
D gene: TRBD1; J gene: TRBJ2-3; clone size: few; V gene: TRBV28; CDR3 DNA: TGTGCCAGCAGCACGACAGGGGATTTCACAGATACGCAGTATTTT; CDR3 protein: CASSTTGDFTDTQYF
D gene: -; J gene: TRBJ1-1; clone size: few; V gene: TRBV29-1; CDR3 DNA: TGCAGCGTTGAAGTTCCCAGGGTGAACACTGAAGCTTTCTTT; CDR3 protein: CSVEVPRVNTEAFF
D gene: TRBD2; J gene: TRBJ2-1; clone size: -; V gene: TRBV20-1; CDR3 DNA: TGCAGTGCTAGGGGTCCCCGGACTAGCGCGGACTACAATGAGCAGTTCTTC; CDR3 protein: CSARGPRTSADYNEQFF
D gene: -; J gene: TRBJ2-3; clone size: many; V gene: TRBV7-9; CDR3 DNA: TGTGCCAGCATCCGTAGCGGCACAGATACGCAGTATTTT; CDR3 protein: CASIRSGTDTQYF
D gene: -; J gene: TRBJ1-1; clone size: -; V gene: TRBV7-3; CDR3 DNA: TGTGCCAGCAGCTTGGGCCCGGCCACTGAAGCTTTCTTT; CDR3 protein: CASSLGPATEAFF
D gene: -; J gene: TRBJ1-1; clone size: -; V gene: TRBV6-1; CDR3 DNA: TGTGCCAGCAGTATTGGAGGAAGGAACACTGAAGCTTTCTTT; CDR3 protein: CASSIGGRNTEAFF
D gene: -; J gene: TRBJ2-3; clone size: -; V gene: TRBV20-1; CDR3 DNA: TGCAGTGCTACCAGTTGGGCCAGCACAGATACGCAGTATTTT; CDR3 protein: CSATSWASTDTQYF
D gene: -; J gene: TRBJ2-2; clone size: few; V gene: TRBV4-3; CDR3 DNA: TGCGCCAGCAGCCACCAAGGGAACACCGGGGAGCTGTTTTTT; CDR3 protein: CASSHQGNTGELFF
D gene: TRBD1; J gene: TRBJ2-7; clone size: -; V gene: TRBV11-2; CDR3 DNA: TGTGCCAGCGCCCGACAGGGTTACGAGCAGTACTTC; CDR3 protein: CASARQGYEQYF
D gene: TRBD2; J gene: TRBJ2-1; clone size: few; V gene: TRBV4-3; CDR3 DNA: TGCGCCAGCAGCCTGGGGGGCAGGACTAGCGGATACAATGAGCAGTTCTTC; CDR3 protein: CASSLGGRTSGYNEQFF
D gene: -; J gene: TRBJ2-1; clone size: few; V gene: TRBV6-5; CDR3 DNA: TGTGCCAGCAGTTACCCGAGCCTATACTCCTACAATGAGCAGTTCTTC; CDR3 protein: CASSYPSLYSYNEQFF
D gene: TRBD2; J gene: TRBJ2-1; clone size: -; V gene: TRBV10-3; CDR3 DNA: TGTGCCACATCAGGGCCTCCGGGAGCGGGGGATGAGCAGTTCTTC; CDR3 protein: CATSGPPGAGDEQFF
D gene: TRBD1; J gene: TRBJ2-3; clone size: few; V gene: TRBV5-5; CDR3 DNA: TGTGCCAGCAGCCCGGGACAGGCCCTGAGAGATACGCAGTATTTT; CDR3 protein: CASSPGQALRDTQYF